These 17 T cell receptor beta chains share one sample of origin, sequenced in a study of CD8+CD57+ T cells in acquired aplastic anemia (dated by TCRdb to the late 2010s). The sequencing machine was an Illumina HiSeq 2000. Profiling of TCR beta VDJ combinations and CDR3 sequences used genomic DNA as the template. TCRdb reanalyzed the raw reads on its own, using fastp at Q25 for trimming and MiXCR for clone calling, and kept in-frame beta chains. Entries are consolidated by CDR3 protein sequence, retaining the most common genes and DNA. Across this sample there are about 20,000 distinct CDR3 sequences, with almost 40% seen only once. The ten largest clones take up approximately 87% of the sample. Patients chosen for sequencing had shown expansion of CD8+CD57+ cells by flow cytometry. No antigen has been identified for these receptors. The investigation overall reported the following: In patients, decreased diversity was observed in CD8+CD57+ cells compared with total CD4+ and CD8+ cell pools.

The specimen sequenced was CD8+CD57+ T cells sorted from PBMCs. According to the study, the label for this sample's cell subset or site signals: bead-enriched CD8+CD57+ effector memory T cells from SAA patients. The origin of the receptors is a human donor with aplastic anemia.

The rearrangement links TRBV20-1 to TRBJ2-1; 8 bases fit TRBD2. Germline values: CDR1 DFQATT, CDR2 SNEGSKA (reference sequence). The ends lost 3 bases at V and 4 bases at J; junction bases unmatched: 8. This CDR3 has 15 amino acids. DNA of the CDR3: TGCAGTGCTAGGGTTCGGGGGGGCCGGTACAATGAGCAGTTCTTC. Protein product: CSARVRGGRYNEQFF.

This clonotype showed up just a few times. The chain uses TRBV7-6 and TRBJ2-3, with 12 bases aligning to TRBD2. V gave up 1 base and J gave up 4 bases; unmatched junction bases: 6. This CDR3 contains 17 residues. In germline, CDR1 is SGHVS, CDR2 FNYEAQ. The CDR3 protein is CASSLVSSGGVADTQYF. The CDR3 coding sequence is TGTGCCAGCAGCTTAGTGTCTAGCGGGGGGGTGGCAGATACGCAGTATTTT.

This chain connects TRBV15 to TRBJ1-5; D is unclear. The ends were cut back, 0 bases at V and 1 base at J, with 10 bases in the middle. This CDR3 contains 16 residues. Germline CDR1 and CDR2: LNHNV and YYDKDF (reference sequence). CDR3 in amino acids: CATSRDRSGSNQPQHF. Written as DNA, the CDR3 is TGTGCCACCAGCAGAGATCGAAGCGGGAGCAATCAGCCCCAGCATTTT.

This clonotype was picked up many times. The chain joins TRBV20-1 to TRBJ2-1; no definite D call. Germline CDR1 reads DFQATT; CDR2 reads SNEGSKA (reference sequence). V shed 3 bases and J shed 10 bases, with 7 bases lying between them. This CDR3 is 10 amino acids long. The CDR3 nucleotides read TGCAGTGCTAGGGCGGAAGAGCAGTTCTTC. This gives the protein CSARAEEQFF.

The V gene is TRBV5-1, the J gene TRBJ2-3; the match to TRBD2 covers 8 bases. V lost 0 bases, J lost 9 bases, and 6 bases stayed unmatched. In germline, CDR1 is SGHRS, CDR2 YFSETQ. This CDR3 contains 14 residues. The CDR3 region is CASSLDPGGGTQYF. CDR3 in DNA: TGCGCCAGCAGCTTGGACCCCGGCGGGGGGACGCAGTATTTT.

This clonotype turned up a few times. The chain has TRBV14 and TRBJ2-1; D is ambiguous. The CDR3 loop spans 14 amino acids. Trimming stripped 8 bases from V and 0 bases from J, with 11 bases between. Germline values: CDR1 SGHDN, CDR2 FVKESK. CDR3 residues: CASGRISSYNEQFF. The CDR3 DNA sequence: TGTGCCAGCGGTAGGATAAGCTCCTACAATGAGCAGTTCTTC.

With respect to this clonotype: At one boundary the junction diverges from the germline segment, which might be a read error. V usage is TRBV20-1 and J usage is TRBJ2-3; D is unresolved. The CDR3 spans 13 residues. CDR1 is DFQATT, CDR2 SNEGSKA, per germline (reference sequence). The CDR3 DNA is TGCAGTGCTAGAGATCCGCTTTTAGATTCGCAGTATTTT. Translation: CSARDPLLDSQYF.

The chain carries TRBV10-3 and TRBJ2-1; D might be TRBD1 (6 bases). Between the trimmed V and J ends, which lost 10 bases and 3 bases, there was a span of 16 bases. This CDR3 spans 14 amino acids. Germline loops: CDR1 ENHRY, CDR2 SYGVKD. The DNA for the CDR3 is TGTGCCACGGATAACAGGGTTTACTACAATGAGCAGTTCTTC. This sequence encodes CATDNRVYYNEQFF.

There are a few counts of this clonotype. The chain employs TRBV5-6 and TRBJ2-7; the D gene is possibly TRBD2 (5 bases). The germline gives CDR1 SGHDT, CDR2 YYEEEE. The CDR3 extends over 14 amino acids. Trimming left V 2 bases short and J 3 bases short, with 12 bases between. CDR3 in amino acids: CASSLTGMVYEQYF. The CDR3 nucleotides are TGTGCCAGCAGCTTAACCGGGATGGTCTACGAGCAGTACTTC.

The rearrangement links TRBV6-1 to TRBJ1-5; TRBD1 matches 9 bases. Germline V CDR1 and CDR2: MNHNS, SASEGT. V was pared by 6 bases and J by 6 bases, with 9 bases of the junction left unmatched. The CDR3 spans 15 residues. CDR3 DNA: TGTGCCAGCAGGGACCAGGGGACAGGGAGTCAGCCCCAGCATTTT. This encodes CASRDQGTGSQPQHF.

J is TRBJ2-1 and V is TRBV7-9; D possibly uses TRBD1 or TRBD2 (6 bases each). The V gene lost 6 bases and the J gene lost 4 bases, with 16 bases spanning the gap. This CDR3 region has 15 residues. Germline CDR1 reads SEHNR; CDR2 reads FQNEAQ (reference sequence). CDR3 sequence: CASRSSEGGYNEQFF. CDR3 bases: TGTGCCAGCAGGTCTAGCGAGGGGGGTTACAATGAGCAGTTCTTC.

There are a few counts of this clonotype. This rearrangement joins TRBV6-2 or TRBV6-3 to TRBJ2-7; D might be TRBD2 (6 bases). The CDR3 has 17 amino acids. Trimming took off 5 bases at V and 2 bases at J, with 22 bases between the two ends. CDR1 MNHEY and CDR2 SVGEGT come from the germline V gene. This CDR3 reads CASSPLTGLAETYEQYF. The CDR3 nucleotides are TGTGCCAGCAGTCCTTTAACGGGATTAGCGGAGACCTACGAGCAGTACTTC.

The chain carries TRBV7-6 and TRBJ2-5; a weak D match, TRBD2 (5 bases). The CDR3 runs to 14 residues. CDR1 and CDR2 from the germline V gene are SGHVS and FNYEAQ. The V gene lost 5 bases and the J gene lost 3 bases, with 13 bases spanning the gap. The CDR3 sequence: CASSASGSEETQYF. CDR3 nucleotide sequence: TGTGCCAGCAGCGCCTCGGGGAGTGAAGAGACCCAGTACTTC.

The chain employs TRBV20-1 and TRBJ2-3; the D gene is possibly TRBD2 (6 bases). This CDR3 has 17 amino acids. The V gene's germline CDR1 is DFQATT and CDR2 SNEGSKA (reference sequence). V lost 0 bases and J lost 6, with 22 bases in between. The CDR3 protein is CSAREGRDFLSDDTQYF. DNA for the CDR3: TGCAGTGCTAGAGAGGGCCGGGACTTCCTTAGCGACGATACGCAGTATTTT.

The chain is built from TRBV27 and TRBJ1-6, with D possibly matching TRBD1 (6 bases). Trimming cost V 5 bases and J 10 bases, with 18 bases left between them. The CDR3 loop spans 15 amino acids. In germline, CDR1 is MNHEY, CDR2 SMNVEV (reference sequence). CDR3 protein: CASSPTPGARSPLHF. The CDR3 coding sequence is TGTGCCAGCAGTCCAACCCCGGGGGCGAGGTCACCCCTCCACTTT.

This clonotype occurred many times. The J gene is TRBJ2-7, the V gene TRBV20-1, with 7 bases lining up with TRBD1. CDR1 is DFQATT and CDR2 is SNEGSKA in the germline V gene (reference sequence). The CDR3 runs 13 residues. The V and J ends lost 4 bases and 7 bases, in that order; junction bases with no gene match: 10. The CDR3 spells CSATLTGLSEQYF. In DNA form, the CDR3 reads TGCAGTGCTACCCTGACAGGGCTTAGTGAGCAGTACTTC.

The chain carries TRBV2 and TRBJ1-6; unclear D gene. Germline CDR1 is SNHLY and CDR2 is FYNNEI. V was pared by 8 bases and J by 2 bases, with 16 bases between. The CDR3 has 16 amino acids. The CDR3 reads CASFRGKSTYNSPLHF. DNA for the CDR3: TGTGCCAGCTTTCGGGGAAAGTCGACCTATAATTCACCCCTCCACTTT.